The rows below give T cell receptor beta chains drawn from one sample of a study of shared clonotypes between healthy human individuals. Produced via immunoSEQ multiplex PCR; TCRdb's table is partial and in-frame only. Of a few million clones listed, approximately 94% are singletons. The sample was naive CD4+ T cells sorted from blood. The source of these receptors is a man aged 18 to 35 in good health. Both conserved end residues are part of each CDR3. Fields, in order: V gene, D gene, J gene, clone size, CDR3 protein, CDR3 DNA. A D gene is named only where the DNA matches it firmly. Clone size appears in some rows only: once, few, many, or a class for an expanded clone.

V gene: TRBV6-5; D gene: TRBD2; J gene: TRBJ2-5; clone size: .; CDR3 protein: CASTPGGAGQETQYF; CDR3 DNA: TGTGCCAGCACCCCCGGGGGGGCTGGGCAAGAGACCCAGTACTTC
V gene: TRBV21-1; D gene: .; J gene: TRBJ1-1; clone size: .; CDR3 protein: CASSKNKYTEAFF; CDR3 DNA: TGTGCCAGCAGCAAAAACAAATACACTGAAGCTTTCTTT
V gene: TRBV6-5; D gene: .; J gene: TRBJ1-6; clone size: few; CDR3 protein: CASSSGTNLHF; CDR3 DNA: TGTGCCAGCAGTTCTGGGACAAACCTCCACTTT
V gene: TRBV25-1; D gene: TRBD1; J gene: TRBJ2-5; clone size: .; CDR3 protein: CARMDRYQETQYF; CDR3 DNA: TGTGCCAGGATGGACAGGTACCAAGAGACCCAGTACTTC
V gene: TRBV10-3; D gene: TRBD2; J gene: TRBJ2-3; clone size: .; CDR3 protein: CAISESLAGGPDTQYF; CDR3 DNA: TGTGCCATCAGTGAGTCGCTAGCGGGAGGTCCAGATACGCAGTATTTT
V gene: TRBV12-2; D gene: .; J gene: TRBJ1-4; clone size: .; CDR3 protein: CASRLRNHRDVLEKLFF; CDR3 DNA: TGTGCAAGTCGCTTAAGAAACCATCGGGACGTTCTCGAAAAACTGTTTTTT
V gene: TRBV10-3; D gene: .; J gene: TRBJ2-1; clone size: .; CDR3 protein: CAISDPTRWVVGEQFF; CDR3 DNA: TGTGCCATCAGTGACCCGACTAGATGGGTCGTCGGTGAGCAGTTCTTC
V gene: TRBV7-9; D gene: TRBD1; J gene: TRBJ2-2; clone size: .; CDR3 protein: CASSLLGGVSTGELFF; CDR3 DNA: TGTGCCAGCAGCTTATTAGGGGGCGTTAGCACCGGGGAGCTGTTTTTT
V gene: TRBV19; D gene: .; J gene: TRBJ2-1; clone size: once; CDR3 protein: CASSIDRGKILNEQFF; CDR3 DNA: TGTGCCAGTAGTATAGACAGGGGTAAAATCCTAAATGAGCAGTTCTTC
V gene: TRBV4-1; D gene: .; J gene: TRBJ2-7; clone size: .; CDR3 protein: CASSQGYDYEQYF; CDR3 DNA: TGCGCCAGCAGCCAAGGCTATGACTACGAGCAGTACTTC
V gene: TRBV6-1; D gene: .; J gene: TRBJ2-4; clone size: .; CDR3 protein: CAASTELAKNIQYF; CDR3 DNA: TGTGCAGCAAGTACTGAACTAGCCAAAAACATTCAGTACTTC
V gene: TRBV7-2; D gene: .; J gene: TRBJ1-1; clone size: once; CDR3 protein: CASSLPGGWSEAFF; CDR3 DNA: TGTGCCAGCAGCTTACCGGGGGGCTGGTCTGAAGCTTTCTTT
V gene: TRBV28; D gene: .; J gene: TRBJ2-3; clone size: .; CDR3 protein: CASSLQGGTDTQYF; CDR3 DNA: TGTGCCAGCAGTTTGCAGGGGGGGACAGATACGCAGTATTTT
V gene: TRBV28; D gene: .; J gene: TRBJ2-5; clone size: .; CDR3 protein: CASSYQGIETQYF; CDR3 DNA: TGTGCCAGCAGTTATCAGGGTATAGAGACCCAGTACTTC
V gene: TRBV23-1; D gene: TRBD1; J gene: TRBJ2-4; clone size: .; CDR3 protein: CASSPTGRHRGIQYF; CDR3 DNA: TGCGCCAGCAGCCCGACAGGGAGACATAGGGGCATTCAGTACTTC
V gene: TRBV19; D gene: TRBD1; J gene: TRBJ1-5; clone size: .; CDR3 protein: CASSMGTVNQPQHF; CDR3 DNA: TGTGCCAGTAGTATGGGGACAGTCAATCAGCCCCAGCATTTT
V gene: TRBV7-2; D gene: TRBD2; J gene: TRBJ2-7; clone size: .; CDR3 protein: CASSISGIRYEQYF; CDR3 DNA: TGTGCCAGCAGTATTAGCGGGATCAGATACGAGCAGTACTTC